This T cell receptor (beta chain) is drawn from a study of beta chain features in type 1 diabetes. The CDR3 has 17 residues. Germline loops: CDR1 SGHDT, CDR2 YYEEEE. V was cut by 2 bases and J by 2 bases, with 18 bases left in between. TCRB transcripts that were expressed got sequenced, as all of the isolated RNA had been reverse transcribed. Using immunoSEQ multiplex PCR, the repertoire was profiled, and TCRdb retains in-frame clones only, with some absent. This sample carries hundreds of thousands of clones, around 13% of them seen once, and the ten largest clones take more than 0.015%. This clone was found once.

The sequencing sample was made of naive CD4+ T cells from blood. This receptor was taken from a man between 18 and 35 years old in good health. The J gene is TRBJ2-3, the V gene TRBV5-6; a weak D match, TRBD1 (5 bases). CDR3 protein: CASSFSLGEWDTDTQYF. In DNA form, the CDR3 reads TGTGCCAGCAGCTTCAGCCTAGGGGAATGGGACACAGATACGCAGTATTTT.